The rows below give T cell receptor beta chains drawn from one sample of a study of T cell changes during pregnancy in multiple sclerosis. This table comes from immunoSEQ multiplex PCR, and its TCRdb copy is limited to in-frame clones, with some not included. Here the sample spans more than 35,000 clones, just over 90% being singletons. Sequences were derived from CD4+ T cells from peripheral blood mononuclear cells, sampled in the third trimester of pregnancy. These receptor sequences come from a female donor with multiple sclerosis, enrolled in a pregnancy study. CDR3s include the opening cysteine and the closing phenylalanine or tryptophan. D genes are given only for firm matches.

cdr3_aa: CAISESDTGSSNQPQHF; v_call: TRBV10-3; d_call: .; j_call: TRBJ1-5
cdr3_aa: CASSVGTGLIYGYTF; v_call: TRBV9; d_call: TRBD1; j_call: TRBJ1-2
cdr3_aa: CASSPPGGRDTGELFF; v_call: TRBV18; d_call: .; j_call: TRBJ2-2
cdr3_aa: CASSNMAGTGPNEQFF; v_call: TRBV5-6; d_call: TRBD1; j_call: TRBJ2-1
cdr3_aa: CASSNSQRAYEQYF; v_call: TRBV6-6; d_call: .; j_call: TRBJ2-7
cdr3_aa: CASSAGRGHDSYEQYF; v_call: TRBV9; d_call: .; j_call: TRBJ2-7
cdr3_aa: CALERANEKLFF; v_call: TRBV30; d_call: .; j_call: TRBJ1-4
cdr3_aa: CASSYRSGNTIYF; v_call: TRBV6-5; d_call: .; j_call: TRBJ1-3
cdr3_aa: CASSQEGLNEKLFF; v_call: TRBV4-1; d_call: .; j_call: TRBJ1-4
cdr3_aa: CASSLGGTSGANVLTF; v_call: TRBV28; d_call: .; j_call: TRBJ2-6
cdr3_aa: CASRMDSKNSPLHF; v_call: TRBV7-2; d_call: .; j_call: TRBJ1-6
cdr3_aa: CASSISAGGNNQPQHF; v_call: TRBV19; d_call: TRBD1; j_call: TRBJ1-5
cdr3_aa: CASSTQKRGQNTGELFF; v_call: TRBV28; d_call: TRBD2; j_call: TRBJ2-2
cdr3_aa: CASSIVARGGEQYF; v_call: TRBV19; d_call: TRBD2; j_call: TRBJ2-7
cdr3_aa: CASAAGAGGANVLTF; v_call: TRBV19; d_call: TRBD2; j_call: TRBJ2-6
cdr3_aa: CATRLTWEGIYNEKLFF; v_call: TRBV25-1; d_call: .; j_call: TRBJ1-4
cdr3_aa: CASSSDGQQNTEAFF; v_call: TRBV5-1; d_call: .; j_call: TRBJ1-1
cdr3_aa: CASSLGGLGEQYF; v_call: TRBV7-2; d_call: .; j_call: TRBJ2-7
cdr3_aa: CASSEEGVGYEQYF; v_call: TRBV2; d_call: .; j_call: TRBJ2-7
cdr3_aa: CASSPGQFTGELFF; v_call: TRBV7-9; d_call: .; j_call: TRBJ2-2
cdr3_aa: CASSPTGNSYGYTF; v_call: TRBV18; d_call: .; j_call: TRBJ1-2
cdr3_aa: CASSEGTGADTQYF; v_call: TRBV6-1; d_call: TRBD1; j_call: TRBJ2-3
cdr3_aa: CAWSQTGTTGELFF; v_call: TRBV30; d_call: TRBD1; j_call: TRBJ2-2
cdr3_aa: CSVERQGSYEQYF; v_call: TRBV29-1; d_call: .; j_call: TRBJ2-7
cdr3_aa: CASSLASGRTGELFF; v_call: TRBV5-1; d_call: TRBD2; j_call: TRBJ2-2
cdr3_aa: CSAMDRTEAFF; v_call: TRBV20-1; d_call: TRBD1; j_call: TRBJ1-1
cdr3_aa: CASSSDFNQPQHF; v_call: TRBV5-1; d_call: .; j_call: TRBJ1-5
cdr3_aa: CASSFGQGISYEQYF; v_call: TRBV28; d_call: .; j_call: TRBJ2-7
cdr3_aa: CASSRTEGYNEQFF; v_call: TRBV2; d_call: .; j_call: TRBJ2-1
cdr3_aa: CASSFGGWDSGANVLTF; v_call: TRBV5-4; d_call: .; j_call: TRBJ2-6
cdr3_aa: CASSIDNAVSYEQYF; v_call: TRBV19; d_call: .; j_call: TRBJ2-7
cdr3_aa: CASSQDPLGWYNEQFF; v_call: TRBV4-1; d_call: .; j_call: TRBJ2-1
cdr3_aa: CASSSSSSYNEQFF; v_call: TRBV5-1; d_call: .; j_call: TRBJ2-1
cdr3_aa: CASSLDSKGPQHF; v_call: TRBV5-4; d_call: .; j_call: TRBJ1-5
cdr3_aa: CASSPLAEGGNTEAFF; v_call: TRBV18; d_call: .; j_call: TRBJ1-1
cdr3_aa: CASSPGQGPKNIQYF; v_call: TRBV4-1; d_call: TRBD1; j_call: TRBJ2-4
cdr3_aa: CASSEWYLNTEAFF; v_call: TRBV10-2; d_call: .; j_call: TRBJ1-1
cdr3_aa: CASSGFRGQGKGEQYF; v_call: TRBV21-1; d_call: .; j_call: TRBJ2-7
cdr3_aa: CASSQGLRGTSTDTQYF; v_call: TRBV4-3; d_call: .; j_call: TRBJ2-3
cdr3_aa: CASSLRASWETQYF; v_call: TRBV27; d_call: .; j_call: TRBJ2-5
cdr3_aa: CASSVQAGSGNTIYF; v_call: TRBV9; d_call: .; j_call: TRBJ1-3
cdr3_aa: CASSRASSLDTQYF; v_call: TRBV6-6; d_call: .; j_call: TRBJ2-3
cdr3_aa: CASSYPLAGGKGELFF; v_call: TRBV6-5; d_call: .; j_call: TRBJ2-2
cdr3_aa: CASSAASTDTQYF; v_call: TRBV6-7; d_call: .; j_call: TRBJ2-3
cdr3_aa: CASSLQGYEQYF; v_call: TRBV28; d_call: .; j_call: TRBJ2-7
cdr3_aa: CASSRQMSYEQYF; v_call: TRBV6-1; d_call: .; j_call: TRBJ2-7
cdr3_aa: CARSARVIRGNQPQHF; v_call: TRBV5-3; d_call: .; j_call: TRBJ1-5